A selection of T cell receptor beta chains follows, all from one sample in a study of blood T cell repertoires in COVID-19. TCRdb's table, derived via immunoSEQ multiplex PCR, lists solely in-frame clones and lacks some. The sample shows fewer than 200,000 clones, 80% to 90% of them seen only once. The sample taken for sequencing was peripheral blood. Every receptor here comes from a woman of 80 years or more with COVID-19, enrolled during active disease. Both conserved end residues are part of each CDR3. A D gene is named only where the DNA matches it firmly. Clone size is not always given. Where it is, it says once, few, many or a class for expanded clones.

D | J | size | V | DNA | CDR3
- | TRBJ1-5 | few | TRBV6-5 | TGTGCCAGCAGCCAGGGAGGGAGCAATCAGCCCCAGCATTTT | CASSQGGSNQPQHF
TRBD2 | TRBJ2-1 | - | TRBV24-1 | TGTGCCACCAGTGACCCCGGACTAGCGGGGGAGAATGAGCAGTTCTTC | CATSDPGLAGENEQFF
TRBD1 | TRBJ1-2 | - | TRBV29-1 | TGCAGCGCCCTAGACAGGGCGGACTATGGCTACACCTTC | CSALDRADYGYTF
TRBD1 | TRBJ2-1 | - | TRBV27 | TGTGCCAGTTCAAGTACAGGGGTTACCTACAATGAGCAGTTCTTC | CASSSTGVTYNEQFF
- | TRBJ1-3 | - | TRBV9 | TGTGCCAGCAGCCTTCCTCCTGGAAACACCATATATTTT | CASSLPPGNTIYF
TRBD2 | TRBJ2-1 | - | TRBV24-1 | TGTGCCACCTCACTAGCGGGGTTCGGCTACAATGAGCAGTTCTTC | CATSLAGFGYNEQFF
TRBD1 | TRBJ1-2 | - | TRBV29-1 | TGCAGCGTTGCACAGGGGGCGCGGCAGGGCTACACCTTC | CSVAQGARQGYTF
TRBD1 | TRBJ2-5 | - | TRBV5-8 | TGTGCCAGCAGCCTACACAGGGGGCCCCAAGAGACCCAGTACTTC | CASSLHRGPQETQYF
TRBD1 | TRBJ1-2 | - | TRBV29-1 | TGCAGCGTTGAAACCGGGACAGGGGACTATGGCTACACCTTC | CSVETGTGDYGYTF
- | TRBJ1-6 | - | TRBV2 | TGTGCCAGCAGTGATCGCAGGGCGAATAATTCACCCCTCCACTTT | CASSDRRANNSPLHF
TRBD1 | TRBJ2-7 | once | TRBV4-1 | TGCGCCAGCAGCCAAGAATACGGGACAGGGGAATACGAGCAGTACTTC | CASSQEYGTGEYEQYF
- | TRBJ1-1 | - | TRBV15 | TGTGCCACCAGCAGAGGGGGAGACACTGAAGCTTTCTTT | CATSRGGDTEAFF
TRBD1 | TRBJ1-2 | - | TRBV5-1 | TGCGCCAGCAGCTTGGTTCGGGGACAGAGCCTTTATGGCTACACCTTC | CASSLVRGQSLYGYTF
TRBD1 | TRBJ1-2 | - | TRBV19 | TGTGCCAGTAGTAAGAGGGACAGGGGGACGGATGGCTACACCTTC | CASSKRDRGTDGYTF
TRBD1 | TRBJ2-3 | - | TRBV2 | TGTGCCAGCAGTGTAGGAAGGACAGGGGGGATGGCCACAGATACGCAGTATTTT | CASSVGRTGGMATDTQYF
- | TRBJ1-2 | few | TRBV7-8 | TGTGCCAGCAGCTCAGTCTATGGCTACACCTTC | CASSSVYGYTF
TRBD1 | TRBJ2-2 | - | TRBV19 | TGTGCCAGTTCGCAACAGGGGGAAACCGGGGAGCTGTTTTTT | CASSQQGETGELFF
- | TRBJ1-6 | - | TRBV10-3 | TGTGCCATCAGGGCTCTAACATCCGGGACGGGAGATTCACCCCTCCACTTT | CAIRALTSGTGDSPLHF
- | TRBJ1-2 | - | TRBV7-2 | TGTGCCAGCAGCTCGTTACTGACAGGCTACTATGGCTACACCTTC | CASSSLLTGYYGYTF